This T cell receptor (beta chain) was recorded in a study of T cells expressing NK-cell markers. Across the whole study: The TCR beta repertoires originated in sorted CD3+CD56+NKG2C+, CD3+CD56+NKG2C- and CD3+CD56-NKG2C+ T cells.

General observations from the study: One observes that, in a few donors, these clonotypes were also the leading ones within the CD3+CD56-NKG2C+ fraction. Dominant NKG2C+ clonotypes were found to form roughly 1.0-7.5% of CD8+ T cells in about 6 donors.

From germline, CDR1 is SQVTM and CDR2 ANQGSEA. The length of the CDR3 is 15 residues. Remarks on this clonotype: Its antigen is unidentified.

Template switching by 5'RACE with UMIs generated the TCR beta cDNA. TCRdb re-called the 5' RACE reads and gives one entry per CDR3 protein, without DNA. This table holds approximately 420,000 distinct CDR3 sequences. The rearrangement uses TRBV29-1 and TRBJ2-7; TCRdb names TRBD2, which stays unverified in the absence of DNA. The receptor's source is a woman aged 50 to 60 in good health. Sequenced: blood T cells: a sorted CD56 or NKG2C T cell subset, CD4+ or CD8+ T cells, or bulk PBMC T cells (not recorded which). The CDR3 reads CSVEDPRRGRYEQYF.